The 5 T cell receptor beta chains listed next were all sequenced from one sample in a study of breast tumors, draining lymph nodes, adjacent tissues. Breast cancer patients provided tissue from their axillary draining lymph nodes. Each CDR3 protein gets one entry after TCRdb re-called the multiplex PCR reads with MiXCR. The sample holds around 290,000 distinct CDR3 sequences, under 35% seen once. Specimen: axillary lymph node tissue. These TCRs come from a female donor with breast cancer. Some clones in this sample may be carry-over from other donors' samples.

This clonotype was seen ten or more times. V gene TRBV9 combines with J gene TRBJ2-2; D possibly matches TRBD1 or TRBD2 (6 bases each). The CDR3 is 16 amino acids. V lost 10 bases and J 3 bases, leaving 22 bases between the germline ends. Germline V CDR1 and CDR2: SGDLS, YYNGEE. The CDR3 nucleotides read TGTGCCTTCGACTTTATAGAGGGGGAGGACACCGGGGAGCTGTTTTTT. This sequence encodes CAFDFIEGEDTGELFF.

J is TRBJ2-3 and V is TRBV7-3; D is uncertain. V lost 3 bases and J 2 bases, leaving 9 bases between the germline ends. The CDR3 contains 14 residues. Germline values: CDR1 SGHTA, CDR2 FQGTGA. CDR3 sequence: CASSLGAVTDTQYF. CDR3 sequence (DNA): TGTGCCAGCAGCTTGGGTGCGGTCACAGATACGCAGTATTTT.

Notes on this clonotype: The conserved phenylalanine or tryptophan normally closing the CDR3 is absent here, so this likely arose from a read error. The chain couples TRBV7-8 to TRBJ2-5; 9 bases line up with TRBD2. CDR3 size: 18 residues. CDR1 is SGHVS, CDR2 FQNEAQ, per germline. CDR3 in amino acids: CASSSTLIAGAQQETQYV. Here the CDR3 DNA reads TGTGCTAGCAGTAGTACCCTGATAGCGGGAGCTCAGCAAGAGACCCAGTACGTC.

V is TRBV18 and J is TRBJ2-5; D might be TRBD1 (5 bases). The CDR3 is made up of 16 amino acids. Trimming removed 4 bases from V and 4 bases from J, with 19 bases in between. CDR1 KGHSH and CDR2 LQKENI come from the germline V gene. Written as DNA, the CDR3 is TGTGCCAGCTCACGCGCCCAGGTAGGGCAGGGAGAGACCCAGTACTTC. This sequence encodes CASSRAQVGQGETQYF.

There are a few counts of this clonotype. The chain uses TRBV7-9 and TRBJ2-4, with 14 bases identical to TRBD2. J was trimmed by 8 bases and V by 3 bases; bases with no gene match: 6. This CDR3 has 16 amino acids. CDR1 SEHNR and CDR2 FQNEAQ come from the germline V gene (reference sequence). CDR3 region: CASSFGLAGGQDIQYF. In DNA, the CDR3 is TGTGCCAGCAGCTTTGGACTAGCGGGAGGTCAGGACATTCAGTACTTC.